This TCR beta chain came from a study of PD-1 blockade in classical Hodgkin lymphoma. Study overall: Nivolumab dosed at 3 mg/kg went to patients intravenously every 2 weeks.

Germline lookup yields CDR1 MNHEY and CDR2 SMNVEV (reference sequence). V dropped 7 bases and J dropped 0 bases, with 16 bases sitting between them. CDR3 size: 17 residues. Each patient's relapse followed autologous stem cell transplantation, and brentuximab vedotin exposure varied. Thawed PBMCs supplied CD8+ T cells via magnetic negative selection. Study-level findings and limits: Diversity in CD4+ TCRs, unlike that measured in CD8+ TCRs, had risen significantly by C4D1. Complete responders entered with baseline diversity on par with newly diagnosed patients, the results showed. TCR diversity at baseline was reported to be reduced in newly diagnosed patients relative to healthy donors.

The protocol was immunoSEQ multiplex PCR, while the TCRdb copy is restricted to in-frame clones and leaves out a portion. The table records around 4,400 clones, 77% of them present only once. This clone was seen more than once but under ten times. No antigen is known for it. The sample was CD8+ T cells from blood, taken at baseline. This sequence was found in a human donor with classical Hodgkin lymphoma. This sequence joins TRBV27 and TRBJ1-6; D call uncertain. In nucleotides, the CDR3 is TGTGCCAGCACCCATTTCCCCAAGAGCTCCTATAATTCACCCCTCCACTTT. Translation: CASTHFPKSSYNSPLHF.